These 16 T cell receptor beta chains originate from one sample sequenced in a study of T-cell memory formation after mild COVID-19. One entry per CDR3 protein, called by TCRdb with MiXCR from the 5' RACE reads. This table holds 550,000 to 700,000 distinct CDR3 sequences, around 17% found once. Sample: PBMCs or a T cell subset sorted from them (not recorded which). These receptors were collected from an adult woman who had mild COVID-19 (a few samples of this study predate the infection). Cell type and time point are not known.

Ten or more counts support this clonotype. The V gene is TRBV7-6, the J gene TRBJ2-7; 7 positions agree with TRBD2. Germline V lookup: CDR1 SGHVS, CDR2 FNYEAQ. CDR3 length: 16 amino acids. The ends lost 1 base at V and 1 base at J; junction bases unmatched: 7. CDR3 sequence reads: CASSLGTSGMSYEQYF. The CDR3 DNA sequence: TGTGCCAGCAGCTTAGGAACAAGCGGGATGTCCTACGAGCAGTACTTC.

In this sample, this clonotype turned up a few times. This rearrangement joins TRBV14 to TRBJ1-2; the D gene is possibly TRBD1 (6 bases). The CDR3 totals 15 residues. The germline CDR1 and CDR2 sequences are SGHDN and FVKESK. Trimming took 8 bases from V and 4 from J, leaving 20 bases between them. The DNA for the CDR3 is TGTGCCAGCCATCGTTCGGGGGCGGGTGGCTATGGCTACACCTTC. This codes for CASHRSGAGGYGYTF.

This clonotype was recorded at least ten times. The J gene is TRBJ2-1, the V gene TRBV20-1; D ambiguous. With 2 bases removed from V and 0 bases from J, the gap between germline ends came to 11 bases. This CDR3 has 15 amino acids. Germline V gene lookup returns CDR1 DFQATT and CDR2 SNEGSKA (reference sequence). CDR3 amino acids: CSARILAASYNEQFF. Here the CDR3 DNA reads TGCAGTGCTAGAATTCTCGCTGCCTCCTACAATGAGCAGTTCTTC.

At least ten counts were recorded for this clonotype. Here the CDR3 DNA reads TGCGCCAGCAGCCAAGATACAGGGGTGAGGGGTGAGCAGTTCTTC. Amino acids: CASSQDTGVRGEQFF. The chain uses TRBV4-3 and TRBJ2-1, with 7 bases that match TRBD1. The CDR3 is made up of 15 amino acids. Germline V CDR1 and CDR2: LGHNA, YSLEER. V gave up 0 bases and J gave up 9 bases; unmatched junction bases: 8.

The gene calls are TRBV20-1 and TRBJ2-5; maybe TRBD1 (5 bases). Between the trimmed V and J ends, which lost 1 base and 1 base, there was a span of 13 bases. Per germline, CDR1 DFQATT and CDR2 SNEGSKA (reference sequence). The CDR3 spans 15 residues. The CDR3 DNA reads TGCAGTGCTAGAGTGGTCAGGGAACCCCAAGAGACCCAGTACTTC. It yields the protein CSARVVREPQETQYF.

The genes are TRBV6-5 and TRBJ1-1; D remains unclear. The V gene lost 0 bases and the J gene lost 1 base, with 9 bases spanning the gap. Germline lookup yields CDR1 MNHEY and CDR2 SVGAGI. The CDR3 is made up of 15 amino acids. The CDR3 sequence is CASSYSFNTNTEAFF. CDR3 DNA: TGTGCCAGCAGTTACTCTTTTAACACGAACACTGAAGCTTTCTTT.

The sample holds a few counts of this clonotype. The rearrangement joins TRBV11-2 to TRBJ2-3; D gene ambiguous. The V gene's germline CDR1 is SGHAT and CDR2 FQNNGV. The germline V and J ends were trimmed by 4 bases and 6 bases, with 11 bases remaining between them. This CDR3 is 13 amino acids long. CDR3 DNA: TGTGCCAGCAGCTCGTTCGCTGGGGATACGCAGTATTTT. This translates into CASSSFAGDTQYF.

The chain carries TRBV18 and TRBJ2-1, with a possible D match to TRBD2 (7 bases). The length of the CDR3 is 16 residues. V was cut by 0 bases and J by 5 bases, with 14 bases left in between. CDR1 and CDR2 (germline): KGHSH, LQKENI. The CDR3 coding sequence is TGTGCCAGCTCACCACCGATGGGGGGGCGCGACAATGAGCAGTTCTTC. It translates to CASSPPMGGRDNEQFF.

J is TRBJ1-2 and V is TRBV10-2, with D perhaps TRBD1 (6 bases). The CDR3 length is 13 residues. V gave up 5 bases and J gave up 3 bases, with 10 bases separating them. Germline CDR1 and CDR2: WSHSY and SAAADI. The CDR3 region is CASSSYRDYGYTF. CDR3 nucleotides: TGCGCCAGCAGTAGCTACAGGGACTATGGCTACACCTTC.

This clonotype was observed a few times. Here the CDR3 DNA reads TGTGCCAGCAGTTATTTCTTGGGAGGGTTGTACGAGCAGTACTTC. Encoded protein: CASSYFLGGLYEQYF. This chain joins TRBV6-5 and TRBJ2-7; 7 nucleotides align to TRBD2. The CDR3 is 15 residues long. CDR1 MNHEY and CDR2 SVGAGI come from the germline V gene. V lost 3 bases, J lost 4 bases, and 9 bases stayed unmatched.

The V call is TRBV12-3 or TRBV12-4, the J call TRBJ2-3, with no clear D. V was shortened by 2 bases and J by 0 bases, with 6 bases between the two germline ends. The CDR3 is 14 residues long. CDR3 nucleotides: TGTGCCAGCAGTTTACACTTGAGCACAGATACGCAGTATTTT. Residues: CASSLHLSTDTQYF.

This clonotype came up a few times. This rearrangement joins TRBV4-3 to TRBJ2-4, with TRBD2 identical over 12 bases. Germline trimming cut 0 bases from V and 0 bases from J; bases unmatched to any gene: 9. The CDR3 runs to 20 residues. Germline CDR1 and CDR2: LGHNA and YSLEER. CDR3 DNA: TGCGCCAGCAGCCAAGAGGCCCCTAGCGGGAGGGGCCTAGCCAAAAACATTCAGTACTTC. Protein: CASSQEAPSGRGLAKNIQYF.

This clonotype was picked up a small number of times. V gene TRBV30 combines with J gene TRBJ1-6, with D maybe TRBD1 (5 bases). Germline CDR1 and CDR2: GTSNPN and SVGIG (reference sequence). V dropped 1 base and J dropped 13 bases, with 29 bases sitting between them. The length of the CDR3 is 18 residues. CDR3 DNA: TGTGCCTGGAGTGCGACCGGGACTCCTACCAGGAGAGGTGATCCCCTCCACTTT. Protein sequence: CAWSATGTPTRRGDPLHF.

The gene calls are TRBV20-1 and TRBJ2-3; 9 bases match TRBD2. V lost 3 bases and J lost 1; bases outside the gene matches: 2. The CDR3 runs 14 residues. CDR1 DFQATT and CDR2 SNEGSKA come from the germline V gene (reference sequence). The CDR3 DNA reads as TGCAGTGCTAGGCTAGCGGGGCGCACAGATACGCAGTATTTT. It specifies CSARLAGRTDTQYF.

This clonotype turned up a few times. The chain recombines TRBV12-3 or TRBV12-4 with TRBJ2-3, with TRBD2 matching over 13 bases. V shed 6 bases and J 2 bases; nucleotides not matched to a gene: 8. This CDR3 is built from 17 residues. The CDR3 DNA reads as TGTGCCAGCAGCTATCCCGGACTAGCGGGGGCCACAGATACGCAGTATTTT. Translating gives CASSYPGLAGATDTQYF.

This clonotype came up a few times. The CDR3 sequence: CASTPGSHTEAFF. CDR3 DNA sequence: TGTGCCAGCACCCCGGGCAGCCACACTGAAGCTTTCTTT. The rearrangement links TRBV11-3 to TRBJ1-1; D gene ambiguous. Germline V gene sequence: CDR1 SGHNT, CDR2 YENEEA. The CDR3 spans 13 residues. V was trimmed by 7 bases and J by 3 bases, leaving 12 bases between them.